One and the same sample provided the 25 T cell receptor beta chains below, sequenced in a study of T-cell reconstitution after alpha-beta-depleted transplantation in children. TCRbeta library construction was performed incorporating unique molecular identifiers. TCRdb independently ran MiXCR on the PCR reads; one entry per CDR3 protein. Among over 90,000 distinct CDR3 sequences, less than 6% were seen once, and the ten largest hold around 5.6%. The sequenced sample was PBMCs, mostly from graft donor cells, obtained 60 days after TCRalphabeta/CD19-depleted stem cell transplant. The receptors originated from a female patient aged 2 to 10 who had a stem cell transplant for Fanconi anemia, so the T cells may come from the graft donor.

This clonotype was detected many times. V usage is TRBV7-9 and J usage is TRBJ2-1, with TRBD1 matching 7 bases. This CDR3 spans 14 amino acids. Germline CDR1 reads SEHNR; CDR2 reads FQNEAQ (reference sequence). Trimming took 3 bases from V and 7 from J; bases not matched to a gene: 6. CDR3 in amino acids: CASSFQGTANEQFF. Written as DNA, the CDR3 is TGTGCCAGCAGCTTCCAGGGGACAGCAAATGAGCAGTTCTTC. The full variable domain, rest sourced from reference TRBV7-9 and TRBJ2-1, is DTGVSQNPRHKITKRGQNVTFRCDPISEHNRLYWYRQTLGQGPEFLTYFQNEAQLEKSRLLSDRFSAERPKGSFSTLEIQRTEQGDSAMYLCASSFQGTANEQFFGPGTRLTVL.

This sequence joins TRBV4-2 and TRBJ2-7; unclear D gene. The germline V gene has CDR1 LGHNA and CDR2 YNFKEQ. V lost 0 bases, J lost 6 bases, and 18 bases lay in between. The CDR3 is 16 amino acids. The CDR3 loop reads CASSQEPRSVYSEQYF. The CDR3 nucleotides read TGTGCCAGCAGCCAAGAACCTAGGTCCGTCTACTCCGAGCAGTACTTC.

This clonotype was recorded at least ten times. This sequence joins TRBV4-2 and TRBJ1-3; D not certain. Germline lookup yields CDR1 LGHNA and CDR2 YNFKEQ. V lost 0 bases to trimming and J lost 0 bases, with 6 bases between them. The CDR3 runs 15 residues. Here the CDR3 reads CASSQDDVSGNTIYF. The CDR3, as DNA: TGTGCCAGCAGCCAAGACGATGTCTCTGGAAACACCATATATTTT.

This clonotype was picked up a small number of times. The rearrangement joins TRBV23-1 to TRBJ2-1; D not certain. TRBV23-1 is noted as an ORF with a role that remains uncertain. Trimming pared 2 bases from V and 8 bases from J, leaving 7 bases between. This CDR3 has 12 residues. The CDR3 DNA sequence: TGCGCCAGCAGTCAAAGGCCATATGAGCAGTTCTTC. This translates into CASSQRPYEQFF.

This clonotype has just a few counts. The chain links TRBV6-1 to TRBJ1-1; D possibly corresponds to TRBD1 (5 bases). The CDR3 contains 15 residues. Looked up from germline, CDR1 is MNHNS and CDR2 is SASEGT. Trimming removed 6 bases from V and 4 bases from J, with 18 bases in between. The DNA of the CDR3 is TGTGCCAGCAGGCGCCCGGGACCCATTCCCACTGAAGCTTTCTTT. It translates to CASRRPGPIPTEAFF.

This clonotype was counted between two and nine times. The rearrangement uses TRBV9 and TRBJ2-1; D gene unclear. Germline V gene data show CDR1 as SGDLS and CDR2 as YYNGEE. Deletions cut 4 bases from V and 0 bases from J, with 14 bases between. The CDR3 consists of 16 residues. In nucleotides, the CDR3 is TGTGCCAGCAGCCGAACCCCTTCGAGCTCCTACAATGAGCAGTTCTTC. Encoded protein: CASSRTPSSSYNEQFF.

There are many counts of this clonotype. CDR3 protein: CASSSDWSTDTQYF. CDR3 DNA: TGTGCCAGCAGCTCCGACTGGAGCACAGATACGCAGTATTTT. The chain employs TRBV7-2 and TRBJ2-3; the D is unclear. Germline-derived CDR1 and CDR2 are SGHTA and FQGNSA. Trimming took off 4 bases at V and 0 bases at J, with 8 bases between the two ends. CDR3 length: 14 residues.

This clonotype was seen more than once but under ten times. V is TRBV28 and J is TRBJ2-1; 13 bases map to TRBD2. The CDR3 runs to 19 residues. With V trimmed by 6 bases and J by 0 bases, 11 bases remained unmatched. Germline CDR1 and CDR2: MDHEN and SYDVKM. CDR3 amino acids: CASRRLAGGKISSYNEQFF. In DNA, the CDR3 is TGTGCCAGCAGACGACTAGCGGGGGGTAAAATAAGCTCCTACAATGAGCAGTTCTTC.

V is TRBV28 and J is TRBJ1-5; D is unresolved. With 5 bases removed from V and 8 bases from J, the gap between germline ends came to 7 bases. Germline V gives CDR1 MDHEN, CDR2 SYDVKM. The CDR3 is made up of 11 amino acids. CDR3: CASSKYKPQHF. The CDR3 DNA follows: TGTGCCAGCAGTAAATATAAGCCCCAGCATTTT.

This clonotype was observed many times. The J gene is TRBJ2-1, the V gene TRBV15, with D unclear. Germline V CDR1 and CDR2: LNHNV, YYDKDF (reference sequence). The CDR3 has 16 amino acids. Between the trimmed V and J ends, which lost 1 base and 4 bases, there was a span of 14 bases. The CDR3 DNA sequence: TGTGCCACCAGCAGAGGTTCCGCCGCGGCTTACAATGAGCAGTTCTTC. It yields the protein CATSRGSAAAYNEQFF.

CDR3 bases: TGTGCCAGCAGTTACGGGGCTACCGGGGCCAACGTCCTGACTTTC. It specifies CASSYGATGANVLTF. The V and J genes are TRBV6-5 and TRBJ2-6; TRBD1 is a possible D gene (5 bases). The CDR3 totals 15 residues. Germline CDR1 reads MNHEY; CDR2 reads SVGAGI. Trimming took off 2 bases at V and 4 bases at J, with 9 bases between the two ends.

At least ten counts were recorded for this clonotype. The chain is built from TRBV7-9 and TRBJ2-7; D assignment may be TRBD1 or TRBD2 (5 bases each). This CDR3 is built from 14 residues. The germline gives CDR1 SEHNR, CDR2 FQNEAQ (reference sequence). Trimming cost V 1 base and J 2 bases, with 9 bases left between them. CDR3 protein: CASSLEGETYEQYF. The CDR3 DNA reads TGTGCCAGCAGCTTAGAAGGGGAGACCTACGAGCAGTACTTC.

The CDR3 DNA follows: TGTGCCTGGGAGTCCGGGAACTATGGCTACACCTTC. Translating it yields CAWESGNYGYTF. The J gene is TRBJ1-2, the V gene TRBV30; D is undetermined. Germline-derived CDR1 and CDR2 are GTSNPN and SVGIG (reference sequence). CDR3 length equals 12 residues. Trimming pared 5 bases from V and 2 bases from J, leaving 9 bases between.

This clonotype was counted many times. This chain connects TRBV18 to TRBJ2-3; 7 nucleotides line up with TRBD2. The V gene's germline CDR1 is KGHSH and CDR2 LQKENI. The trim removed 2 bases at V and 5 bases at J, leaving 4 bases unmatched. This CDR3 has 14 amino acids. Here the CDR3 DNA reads TGTGCCAGCTCACCATCACGGGGGGTAGATACGCAGTATTTT. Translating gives CASSPSRGVDTQYF. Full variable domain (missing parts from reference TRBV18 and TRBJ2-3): NAGVMQNPRHLVRRRGQEARLRCSPMKGHSHVYWYRQLPEEGLKFMVYLQKENIIDESGMPKERFSAEFPKEGPSILRIQQVVRGDSAAYFCASSPSRGVDTQYFGPGTRLTVL.

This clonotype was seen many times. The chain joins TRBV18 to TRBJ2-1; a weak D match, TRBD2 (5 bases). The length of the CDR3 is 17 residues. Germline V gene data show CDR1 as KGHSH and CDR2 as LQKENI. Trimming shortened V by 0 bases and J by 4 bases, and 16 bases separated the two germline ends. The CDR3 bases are TGTGCCAGCTCACCACCAAATCGGGGTTCCGTGTACAATGAGCAGTTCTTC. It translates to CASSPPNRGSVYNEQFF.

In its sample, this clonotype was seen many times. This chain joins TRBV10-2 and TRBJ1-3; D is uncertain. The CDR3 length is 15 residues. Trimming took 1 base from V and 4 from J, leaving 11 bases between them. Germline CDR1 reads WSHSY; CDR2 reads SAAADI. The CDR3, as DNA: TGCGCCAGCAGTGAGTGGGGTTCGGGAGGAAACACCATATATTTT. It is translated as CASSEWGSGGNTIYF.

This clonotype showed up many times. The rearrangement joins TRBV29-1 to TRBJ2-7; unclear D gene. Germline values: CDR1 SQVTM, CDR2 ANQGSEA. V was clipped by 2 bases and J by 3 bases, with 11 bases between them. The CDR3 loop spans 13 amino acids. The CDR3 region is CSVEHGVGYEQYF. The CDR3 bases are TGCAGCGTTGAACATGGGGTTGGCTACGAGCAGTACTTC.

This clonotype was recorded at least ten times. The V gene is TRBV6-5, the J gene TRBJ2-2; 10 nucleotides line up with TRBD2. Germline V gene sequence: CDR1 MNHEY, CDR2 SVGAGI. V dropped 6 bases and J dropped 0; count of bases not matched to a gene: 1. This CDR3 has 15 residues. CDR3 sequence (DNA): TGTGCCAGCAGCAGCGGGAGGGCGAACACCGGGGAGCTGTTTTTT. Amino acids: CASSSGRANTGELFF.

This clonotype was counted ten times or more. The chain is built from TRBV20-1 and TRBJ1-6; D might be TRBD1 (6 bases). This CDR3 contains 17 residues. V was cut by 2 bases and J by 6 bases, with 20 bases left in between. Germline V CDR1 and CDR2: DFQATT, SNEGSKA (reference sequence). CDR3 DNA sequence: TGCAGTGCTAGATATACGCACAGGGCCCTATCTAATTCACCCCTCCACTTT. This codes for CSARYTHRALSNSPLHF.

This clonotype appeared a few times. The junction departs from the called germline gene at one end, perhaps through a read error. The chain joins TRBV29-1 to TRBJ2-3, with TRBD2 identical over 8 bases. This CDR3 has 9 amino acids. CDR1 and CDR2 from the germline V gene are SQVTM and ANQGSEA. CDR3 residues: CSVGPGGRF. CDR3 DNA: TGCAGCGTTGGTCCGGGGGGGCGTTTT.

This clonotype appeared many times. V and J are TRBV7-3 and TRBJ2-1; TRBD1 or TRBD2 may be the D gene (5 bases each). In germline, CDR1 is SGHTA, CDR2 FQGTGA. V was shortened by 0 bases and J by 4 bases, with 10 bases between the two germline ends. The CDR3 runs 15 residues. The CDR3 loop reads CASSLTRDGYNEQFF. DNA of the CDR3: TGTGCCAGCAGCTTAACGAGGGACGGTTACAATGAGCAGTTCTTC.

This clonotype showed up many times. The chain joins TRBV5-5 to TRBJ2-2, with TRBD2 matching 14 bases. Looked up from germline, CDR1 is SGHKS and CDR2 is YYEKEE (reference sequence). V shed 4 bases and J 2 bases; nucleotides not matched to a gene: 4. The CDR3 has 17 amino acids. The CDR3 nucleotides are TGTGCCAGCAGCGAGGGACTAGCGGGAGCTAACACCGGGGAGCTGTTTTTT. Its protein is CASSEGLAGANTGELFF.

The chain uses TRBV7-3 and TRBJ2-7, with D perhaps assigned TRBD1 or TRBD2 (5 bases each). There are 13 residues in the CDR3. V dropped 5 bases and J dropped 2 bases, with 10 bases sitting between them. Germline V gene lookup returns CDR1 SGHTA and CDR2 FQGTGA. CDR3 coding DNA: TGTGCCAGCAGCCCCGGGGCAACCTACGAGCAGTACTTC. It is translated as CASSPGATYEQYF.

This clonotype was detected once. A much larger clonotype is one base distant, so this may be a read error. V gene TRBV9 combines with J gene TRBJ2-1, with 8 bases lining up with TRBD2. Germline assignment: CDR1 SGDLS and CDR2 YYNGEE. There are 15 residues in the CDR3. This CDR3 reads CASSVTSGTYNEEFF. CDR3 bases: TGTGCCAGCAGCGTAACTAGCGGAACCTACAATGAGGAGTTCTTC.

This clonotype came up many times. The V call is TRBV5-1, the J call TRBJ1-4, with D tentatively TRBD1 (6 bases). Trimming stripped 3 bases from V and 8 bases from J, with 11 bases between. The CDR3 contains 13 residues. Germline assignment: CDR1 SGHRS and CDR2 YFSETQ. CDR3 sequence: CASSSIQGEKLFF. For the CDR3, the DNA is TGCGCCAGCAGCTCGATTCAGGGGGAAAAACTGTTTTTT.